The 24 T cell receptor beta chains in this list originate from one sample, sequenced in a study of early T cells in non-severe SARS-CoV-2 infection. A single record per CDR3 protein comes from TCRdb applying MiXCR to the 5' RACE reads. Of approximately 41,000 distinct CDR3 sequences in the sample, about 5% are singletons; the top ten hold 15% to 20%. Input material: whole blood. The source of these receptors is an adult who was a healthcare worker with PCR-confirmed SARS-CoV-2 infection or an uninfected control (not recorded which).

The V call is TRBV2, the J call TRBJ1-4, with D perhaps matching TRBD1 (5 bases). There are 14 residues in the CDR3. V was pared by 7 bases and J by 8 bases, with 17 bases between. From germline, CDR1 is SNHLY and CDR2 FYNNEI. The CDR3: CASNLDRGEEKLFF. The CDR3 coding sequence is TGTGCCAGCAATCTCGACAGAGGAGAGGAAAAACTGTTTTTT.

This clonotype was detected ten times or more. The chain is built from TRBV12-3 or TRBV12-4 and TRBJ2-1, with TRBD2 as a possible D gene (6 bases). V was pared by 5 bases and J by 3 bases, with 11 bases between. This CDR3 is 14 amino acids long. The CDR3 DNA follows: TGTGCCAGCAGTAGGGACTTACGCTACAATGAGCAGTTCTTC. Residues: CASSRDLRYNEQFF.

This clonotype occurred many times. The CDR3 DNA sequence: TGTGCCAGCAGCACTTACAGGGGCTCTGGGGCCAACGTCCTGACTTTC. It specifies CASSTYRGSGANVLTF. This sequence joins TRBV7-3 and TRBJ2-6, with 7 bases that match TRBD1. V dropped 5 bases and J dropped 0; count of bases not matched to a gene: 4. The CDR3 is 16 amino acids. Germline V gene sequence: CDR1 SGHTA, CDR2 FQGTGA.

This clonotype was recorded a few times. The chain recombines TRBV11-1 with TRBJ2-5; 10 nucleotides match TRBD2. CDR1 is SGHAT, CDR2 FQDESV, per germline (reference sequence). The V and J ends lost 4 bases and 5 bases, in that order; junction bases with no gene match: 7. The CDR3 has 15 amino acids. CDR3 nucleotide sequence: TGTGCCAGCAGCTCACCTAGCGGGGGTATCGAGACCCAGTACTTC. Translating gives CASSSPSGGIETQYF.

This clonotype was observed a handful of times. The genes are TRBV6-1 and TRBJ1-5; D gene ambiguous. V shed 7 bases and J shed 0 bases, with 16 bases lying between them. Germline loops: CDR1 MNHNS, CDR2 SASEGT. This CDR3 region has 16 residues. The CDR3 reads CASIRPGSDSNQPQHF. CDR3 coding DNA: TGTGCCAGCATTAGACCGGGTTCAGATAGCAATCAGCCCCAGCATTTT.

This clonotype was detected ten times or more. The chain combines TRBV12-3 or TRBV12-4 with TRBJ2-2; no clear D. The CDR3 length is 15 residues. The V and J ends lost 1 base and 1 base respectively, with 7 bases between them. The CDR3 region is CASSLGALNTGELFF. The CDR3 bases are TGTGCCAGCAGTTTAGGGGCTCTGAACACCGGGGAGCTGTTTTTT.

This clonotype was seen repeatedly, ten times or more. CDR3 protein: CASSSLQGVNTEAFF. Written as DNA, the CDR3 is TGTGCCAGCAGCTCATTACAGGGCGTGAACACTGAAGCTTTCTTT. V usage is TRBV5-5 and J usage is TRBJ1-1; D possibly corresponds to TRBD1 (6 bases). CDR1 and CDR2 (germline): SGHKS, YYEKEE (reference sequence). V gave up 3 bases and J gave up 0 bases, with 12 bases separating them. This CDR3 comprises 15 residues.

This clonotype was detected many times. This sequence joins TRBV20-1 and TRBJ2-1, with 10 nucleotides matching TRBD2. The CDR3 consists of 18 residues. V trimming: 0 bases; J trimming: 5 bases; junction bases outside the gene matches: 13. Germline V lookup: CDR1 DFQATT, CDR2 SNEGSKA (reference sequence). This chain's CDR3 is CSARERTSGSRMNNEQFF. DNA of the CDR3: TGCAGTGCTAGAGAAAGGACTAGCGGATCCCGGATGAACAATGAGCAGTTCTTC.

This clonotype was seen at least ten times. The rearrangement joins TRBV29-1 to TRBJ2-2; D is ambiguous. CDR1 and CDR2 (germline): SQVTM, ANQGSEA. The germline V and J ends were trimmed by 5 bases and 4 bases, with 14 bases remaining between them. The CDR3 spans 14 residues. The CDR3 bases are TGCAGCGTTTTGTCTATTCTTAGCACCGGGGAGCTGTTTTTT. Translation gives CSVLSILSTGELFF.

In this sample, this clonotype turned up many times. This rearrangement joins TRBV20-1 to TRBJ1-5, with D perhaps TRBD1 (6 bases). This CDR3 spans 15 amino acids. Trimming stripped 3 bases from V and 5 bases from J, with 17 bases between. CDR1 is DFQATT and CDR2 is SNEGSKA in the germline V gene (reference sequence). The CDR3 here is CSARMSDRRYQPQHF. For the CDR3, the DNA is TGCAGTGCTAGGATGTCTGACAGGCGCTATCAGCCCCAGCATTTT.

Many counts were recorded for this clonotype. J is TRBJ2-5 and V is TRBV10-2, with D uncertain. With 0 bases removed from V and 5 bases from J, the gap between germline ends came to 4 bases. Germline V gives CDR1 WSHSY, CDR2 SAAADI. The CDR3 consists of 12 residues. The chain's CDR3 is CASSESWETQYF. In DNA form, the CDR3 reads TGCGCCAGCAGTGAGTCTTGGGAGACCCAGTACTTC.

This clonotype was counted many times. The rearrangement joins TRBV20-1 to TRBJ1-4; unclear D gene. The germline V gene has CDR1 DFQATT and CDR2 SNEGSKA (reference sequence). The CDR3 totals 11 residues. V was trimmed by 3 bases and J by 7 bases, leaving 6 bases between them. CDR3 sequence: CSASDFEKLFF. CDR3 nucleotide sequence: TGCAGTGCTAGCGACTTTGAAAAACTGTTTTTT.

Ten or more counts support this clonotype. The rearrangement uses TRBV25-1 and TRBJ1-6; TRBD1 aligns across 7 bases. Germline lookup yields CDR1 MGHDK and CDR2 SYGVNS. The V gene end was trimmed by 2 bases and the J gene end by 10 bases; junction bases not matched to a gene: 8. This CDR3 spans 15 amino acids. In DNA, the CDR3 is TGTGCCAGCAGTGAAGCACAGGGGCTCTACTCACCCCTCCACTTT. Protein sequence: CASSEAQGLYSPLHF.

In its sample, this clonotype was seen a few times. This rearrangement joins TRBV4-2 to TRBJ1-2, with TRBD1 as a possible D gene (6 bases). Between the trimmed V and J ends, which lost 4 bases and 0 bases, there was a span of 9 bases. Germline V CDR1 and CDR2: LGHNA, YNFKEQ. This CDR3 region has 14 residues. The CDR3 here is CASSLGGSNYGYTF. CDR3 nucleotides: TGTGCCAGCAGCCTAGGGGGGTCTAACTATGGCTACACCTTC.

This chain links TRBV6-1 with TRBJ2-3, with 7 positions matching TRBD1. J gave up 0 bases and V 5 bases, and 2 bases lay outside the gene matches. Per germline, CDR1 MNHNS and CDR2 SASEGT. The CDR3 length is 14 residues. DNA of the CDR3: TGTGCCAGCAGTCGACAGGGAAGCACAGATACGCAGTATTTT. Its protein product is CASSRQGSTDTQYF.

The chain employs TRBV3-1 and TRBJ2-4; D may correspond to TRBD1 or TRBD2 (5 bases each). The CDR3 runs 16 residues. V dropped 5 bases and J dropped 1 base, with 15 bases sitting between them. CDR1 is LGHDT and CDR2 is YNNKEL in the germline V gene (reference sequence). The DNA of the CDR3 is TGTGCCAGCAGCTACTCCGGGACGGGCGCCAAAAACATTCAGTACTTC. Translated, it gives CASSYSGTGAKNIQYF. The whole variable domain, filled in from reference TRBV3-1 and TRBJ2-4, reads DTAVSQTPKYLVTQMGNDKSIKCEQNLGHDTMYWYKQDSKKFLKIMFSYNNKELIINETVPNRFSPKSPDKAHLNLHINSLELGDSAVYFCASSYSGTGAKNIQYFGAGTRLSVL.

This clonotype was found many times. The CDR3 nucleotides are TGCAGCGTTCGAGGCTCAGGGGCCAACGTCCTGACTTTC. It codes for CSVRGSGANVLTF. The chain is built from TRBV29-1 and TRBJ2-6; D gene ambiguous. Germline CDR1 reads SQVTM; CDR2 reads ANQGSEA. The CDR3 is 13 residues long. V lost 5 bases, J lost 4 bases, and 9 bases lay in between. Filled out from reference TRBV29-1 and TRBJ2-6, the complete variable domain reads SAVISQKPSRDICQRGTSLTIQCQVDSQVTMMFWYRQQPGQSLTLIATANQGSEATYESGFVIDKFPISRPNLTFSTLTVSNMSPEDSSIYLCSVRGSGANVLTFGAGSRLTVL.

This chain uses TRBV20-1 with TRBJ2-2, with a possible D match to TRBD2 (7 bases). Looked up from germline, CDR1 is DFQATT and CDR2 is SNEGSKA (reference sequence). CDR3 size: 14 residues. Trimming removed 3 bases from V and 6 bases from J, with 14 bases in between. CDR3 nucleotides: TGCAGTGCTAGGGATGCCGGGGGGCCCGGGGAGCTGTTTTTT. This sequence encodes CSARDAGGPGELFF.

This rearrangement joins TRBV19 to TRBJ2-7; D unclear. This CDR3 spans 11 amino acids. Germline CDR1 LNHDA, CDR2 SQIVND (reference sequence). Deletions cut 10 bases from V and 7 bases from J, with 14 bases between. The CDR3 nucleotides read TGTGCCACCTCCTGGGGATCGGAGCAGTACTTC. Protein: CATSWGSEQYF.

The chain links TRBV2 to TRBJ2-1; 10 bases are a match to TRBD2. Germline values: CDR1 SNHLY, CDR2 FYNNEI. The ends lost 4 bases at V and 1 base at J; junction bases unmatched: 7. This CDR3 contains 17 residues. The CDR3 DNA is TGTGCCAGCAGTGCCTTAGCGGGGGGCATTTCCTACAATGAGCAGTTCTTC. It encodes CASSALAGGISYNEQFF.

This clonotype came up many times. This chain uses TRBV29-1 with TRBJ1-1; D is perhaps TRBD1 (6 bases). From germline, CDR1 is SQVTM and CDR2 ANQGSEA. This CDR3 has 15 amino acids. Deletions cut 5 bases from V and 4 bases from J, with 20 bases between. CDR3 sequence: CSVSQGRWERTEAFF. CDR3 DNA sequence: TGCAGCGTTTCCCAGGGGAGGTGGGAACGCACTGAAGCTTTCTTT.

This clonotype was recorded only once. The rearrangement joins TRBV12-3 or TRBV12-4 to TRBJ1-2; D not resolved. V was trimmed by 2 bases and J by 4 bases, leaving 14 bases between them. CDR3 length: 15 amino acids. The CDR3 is CASSLLVSGIYGYTF. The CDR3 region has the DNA TGTGCCAGCAGTTTATTAGTCAGCGGGATCTATGGCTACACCTTC.

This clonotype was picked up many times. The CDR3 protein is CASGTGESYNEQFF. The DNA for the CDR3 is TGCGCCAGCGGAACAGGGGAATCCTACAATGAGCAGTTCTTC. The chain recombines TRBV5-1 with TRBJ2-1, with 7 bases matching TRBD1. This CDR3 contains 14 residues. Losses at the gene ends were 7 bases for V and 1 base for J; bases not matched to a gene: 5. CDR1 and CDR2 from the germline V gene are SGHRS and YFSETQ.

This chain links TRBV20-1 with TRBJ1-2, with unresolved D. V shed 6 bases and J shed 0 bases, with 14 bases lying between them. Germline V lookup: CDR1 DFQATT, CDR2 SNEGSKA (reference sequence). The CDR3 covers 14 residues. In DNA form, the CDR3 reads TGCAGTGCCCAGCGGGAAAGAACTAACTATGGCTACACCTTC. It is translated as CSAQRERTNYGYTF.